This TCR beta chain was identified during a study of Graves' ophthalmopathy and Graves' hyperthyroidism. About the research overall: If no ophthalmopathy appeared within 18 months of follow-up, hyperthyroidism was termed stable. The study's findings and limits: The study's model predicted ophthalmopathy progression at over 55% sensitivity and 72% to 75% specificity.

The study excluded patients with other autoimmune diseases, uncontrolled infections, pregnancy or lactation. As diagnostic evidence, clinical symptoms, serum thyroxine, TRAb, thyroid ultrasound and orbital computed tomography were relied upon. V was pared by 4 bases and J by 10 bases, with 12 bases of the junction left unmatched. The CDR3 contains 14 residues. Germline assignment: CDR1 SGHRS and CDR2 YFSETQ. In regard to this clonotype: Its antigen is as yet unknown.

Scientists amplified the TCR beta CDR3 regions from RNA transcripts. The authors performed first-round RT-PCR with HTBI primers and then a second-round multiplex PCR. One entry per CDR3 protein, called by TCRdb with MiXCR from the multiplex PCR reads. The sample holds around 520,000 distinct CDR3 sequences, under 40% seen once. Input material: peripheral blood or thyroid tissue (not recorded which). The rearrangement uses TRBV5-1 and TRBJ1-1; TRBD1 agrees at 8 bases. The clonotype originates from an adult man with Graves' hyperthyroidism. CDR3 sequence reads: CASSRNTGGRLAFF. The CDR3 DNA sequence: TGCGCCAGCAGCAGAAATACAGGGGGACGACTAGCTTTCTTT.